Listed below are T cell receptor beta chains from one sample, sequenced in a study of OX40 agonist ivuxolimab in advanced cancers. Sequencing was performed with immunoSEQ multiplex PCR; in TCRdb, only in-frame clones are kept and a portion is missing. The sample carries tens of thousands of clones, approximately 90% recorded once. The source material was CD4+ or CD8+ T cells sorted from blood, sampled in a trial of the OX40 agonist ivuxolimab. The receptor set was obtained from an adult with an advanced solid tumor such as melanoma, head and neck, liver or kidney cancer. The conserved cysteine and the conserved F or W are not part of the CDR3 here. The D gene is left open where the match is weak. Size is stated for part of the rows, as once, few or many counts, or as a class when the clone is expanded.

j_gene	d_gene	v_gene	abundance	CDR3aa
TRBJ2-5	TRBD1	TRBV7-9	NA	ASSSLMSGTEYQETQY
TRBJ2-7	NA	TRBV6-1	once	ASSPDTGFYEQY
TRBJ2-3	TRBD1	TRBV5-8	NA	ASNAGQGLDTQY
TRBJ2-3	NA	TRBV19	NA	ASSMGLSAQY
TRBJ2-5	TRBD2	TRBV13	NA	ASSLGLLAGDYQETQY
TRBJ2-7	NA	TRBV19	NA	ASSMDGSSNEQY
TRBJ2-3	NA	TRBV29-1	NA	SVEDPIGMSTDTQY
TRBJ2-3	TRBD2	TRBV9	NA	ASSVGGLAVTDTQY
TRBJ2-1	NA	TRBV27	NA	ASSFPGGTREF
TRBJ1-1	TRBD1	TRBV29-1	NA	SGVPGQKNTEAF
TRBJ2-1	TRBD1	TRBV5-1	NA	ASSYGQALHNEQF
TRBJ1-3	NA	TRBV29-1	NA	SGISSGNTIY
TRBJ1-5	NA	TRBV7-3	NA	ASSPLGGQPQH
TRBJ2-1	NA	TRBV5-6	once	ASSLAGSVI
TRBJ1-3	TRBD1	TRBV4-1	NA	ASSQTTGTGSFEGPGNTIY
TRBJ2-5	NA	TRBV5-4	NA	ASSLRRVAQETQY
TRBJ1-1	NA	TRBV4-1	NA	ASSRGNSEAF
TRBJ1-2	NA	TRBV4-2	NA	ASSGGGYT
TRBJ2-7	NA	TRBV9	once	ASSQWGDSPYEQY
TRBJ2-1	NA	TRBV6-1	NA	ASSELLSSYNEQF
TRBJ1-1	NA	TRBV29-1	NA	SAKDSKTEAF
TRBJ1-5	TRBD1	TRBV19	NA	ASSNQGAPILNQPQH
TRBJ1-1	TRBD1	TRBV27	NA	ASGRGPTHYRAF
TRBJ1-4	NA	TRBV5-1	NA	ASSSDYLGSNEKLF
TRBJ1-4	TRBD1	TRBV9	NA	ASAQGPREKLF
TRBJ1-2	TRBD1	TRBV27	NA	ASSFRGQRGYT
TRBJ2-2	NA	TRBV19	few	ASSTPVGELF
TRBJ2-3	TRBD2	TRBV9	NA	ASNLAGISTDTQY
TRBJ2-5	NA	TRBV7-9	NA	ASSLGGQEQETQY
TRBJ1-2	NA	TRBV4-1	NA	ASSQDPLDYGYT
TRBJ1-2	NA	TRBV7-9	NA	ASSLGSPYGYT
TRBJ2-3	TRBD1	TRBV27	NA	ASSTRDRGTDTQY
TRBJ2-3	TRBD1	TRBV27	NA	ASSLSVPGQTRDTQY
TRBJ1-2	NA	TRBV7-6	NA	ASSPSEFGGGYGYT
TRBJ2-1	NA	TRBV27	NA	ASSFGVNEQF
TRBJ1-1	NA	TRBV6-4	NA	ASSVDRMNTEAF
TRBJ2-7	NA	TRBV7-9	NA	ASSLGYGIEQY
TRBJ2-5	NA	TRBV7-6	few	ASIRSGSRSSETQY
TRBJ2-7	NA	TRBV10-3	NA	AISELRTGPSYEQY
TRBJ2-1	TRBD1	TRBV13	NA	ASSLGTGVFNEQF
TRBJ2-2	TRBD2	TRBV7-8	once	ASSSQRDPGTGELF
TRBJ2-3	TRBD2	TRBV9	NA	ASSGSGGTDTQY
TRBJ2-5	TRBD1	TRBV23-1	NA	ASTHRGRPQETQY
TRBJ2-2	TRBD2	TRBV5-5	NA	ASSSTTSGGNTGELF
TRBJ2-1	TRBD2	TRBV9	few	ASSSRGGEGLYNEQF
TRBJ1-6	TRBD1	TRBV27	NA	ASSAGVQGVSPLH
TRBJ1-2	NA	TRBV7-9	NA	ASSFFLGANGYT
TRBJ2-7	NA	TRBV19	NA	ASSIEAGVYEQY
TRBJ1-1	NA	TRBV5-6	NA	ASGRDRWGGTEAF
TRBJ1-2	NA	TRBV5-1	NA	ASSLGGRRTHDHGYT
TRBJ2-2	NA	TRBV7-9	NA	ASSLRPGRPTGELF
TRBJ1-5	NA	TRBV15	NA	ATSRTGRAQPQH
TRBJ2-1	NA	TRBV7-6	NA	ASSGRDSYNEQF
TRBJ2-2	TRBD2	TRBV5-1	once	ASSQDSPGLAGEVGELF